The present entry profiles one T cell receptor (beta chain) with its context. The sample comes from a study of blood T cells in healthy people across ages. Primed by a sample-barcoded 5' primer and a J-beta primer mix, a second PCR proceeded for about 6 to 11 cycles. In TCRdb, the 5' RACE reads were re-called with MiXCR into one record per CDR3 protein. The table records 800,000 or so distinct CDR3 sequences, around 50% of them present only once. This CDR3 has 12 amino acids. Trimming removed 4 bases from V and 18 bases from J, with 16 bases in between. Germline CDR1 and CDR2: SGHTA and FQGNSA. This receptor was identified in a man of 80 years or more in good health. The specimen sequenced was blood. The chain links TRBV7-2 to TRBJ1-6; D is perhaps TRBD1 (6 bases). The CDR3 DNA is TGTGCCAGCAGCTCTTCGACAGGCTCCAGCCACTTT. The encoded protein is CASSSSTGSSHF. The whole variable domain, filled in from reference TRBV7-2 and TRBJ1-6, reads GAGVSQSPSNKVTEKGKDVELRCDPISGHTALYWYRQSLGQGLEFLIYFQGNSAPDKSGLPSDRFSAERTGGSVSTLTIQRTQQEDSAVYLCASSSSTGSSHFGNGTRLTVT.